The next 27 T cell receptor beta chains were all read from a single sample in a study of blood T cells in healthy people across ages. A second PCR, run for roughly 7 to 11 cycles, used a sample-barcoded 5' primer plus a J-beta primer mix. From the 5' RACE reads, TCRdb called clonotypes with MiXCR, one entry per CDR3 protein. The sample carries 750,000 to 950,000 distinct CDR3 sequences, around 25% recorded once. The sample was also reused in another study, on T cells of mothers and their children.

The sample comprised blood. These receptors all stem from a boy younger than 18 in good health.

The chain links TRBV5-1 to TRBJ2-2; D is ambiguous. V gave up 1 base and J gave up 0 bases, with 7 bases separating them. Germline CDR1 and CDR2: SGHRS and YFSETQ. CDR3 length: 15 amino acids. In DNA, the CDR3 is TGCGCCAGCAGCTTGCTGCGAGCGAACACCGGGGAGCTGTTTTTT. It yields the protein CASSLLRANTGELFF.

The CDR3 nucleotides are TGTGCCAGCAGTGTAGGGACAGGTCTGACATTGCCCCAGCATTTT. Amino acid sequence: CASSVGTGLTLPQHF. This chain joins TRBV6-1 and TRBJ1-5; 8 bases are a match to TRBD1. V lost 4 bases to trimming and J lost 9 bases; unmatched junction nucleotides: 11. This CDR3 has 15 amino acids. The germline V gene has CDR1 MNHNS and CDR2 SASEGT.

This clonotype was picked up a small number of times. The V and J genes are TRBV29-1 and TRBJ2-5; D not certain. The J call may be incorrect, as the DNA end agrees better with TRBJ2-1. CDR1 and CDR2 from the germline V gene are SQVTM and ANQGSEA. CDR3 size: 11 residues. The CDR3 bases are TGCAGCGTTGATCTAAGTCGTGAGCAGTTCTTC. Translating gives CSVDLSREQFF.

This clonotype was observed at least ten times. The DNA for the CDR3 is TGTGCCAGCAGTGCAGGGACTAGCGGGGGGAGCTCCTACAATGAGCAGTTCTTC. Translation: CASSAGTSGGSSYNEQFF. This chain connects TRBV28 to TRBJ2-1, with TRBD2 matching 15 bases. Germline lookup yields CDR1 MDHEN and CDR2 SYDVKM. The CDR3 extends over 18 amino acids. With V trimmed by 5 bases and J by 0 bases, 5 bases remained unmatched.

The chain links TRBV19 to TRBJ2-2; D uncertain. Trimming took 5 bases from V and 1 from J, leaving 17 bases between them. Germline loops: CDR1 LNHDA, CDR2 SQIVND (reference sequence). The CDR3 is 17 amino acids. CDR3 region: CASSDQNIIWNTGELFF. CDR3 coding DNA: TGTGCCAGTAGTGACCAAAACATTATTTGGAACACCGGGGAGCTGTTTTTT. Full variable domain (rest looked up from reference TRBV19 and TRBJ2-2): DGGITQSPKYLFRKEGQNVTLSCEQNLNHDAMYWYRQDPGQGLRLIYYSQIVNDFQKGDIAEGYSVSREKKESFPLTVTSAQKNPTAFYLCASSDQNIIWNTGELFFGEGSRLTVL.

This chain connects TRBV7-2 to TRBJ1-1; D remains ambiguous. Germline V gene lookup returns CDR1 SGHTA and CDR2 FQGNSA. The V gene lost 1 base and the J gene lost 7 bases, with 7 bases spanning the gap. The CDR3 loop spans 12 amino acids. CDR3 DNA: TGTGCCAGCAGCTTAGTCACCGTTGAAGCTTTCTTT. It yields the protein CASSLVTVEAFF.

This rearrangement joins TRBV6-5 to TRBJ1-2, with 8 bases lining up with TRBD1. Germline V gene data show CDR1 as MNHEY and CDR2 as SVGAGI. There are 13 residues in the CDR3. V lost 5 bases, J lost 8 bases, and 7 bases stayed unmatched. DNA for the CDR3: TGTGCCAGCAGTCTATTCGACAGGGGAGGCTACACCTTC. Translating it yields CASSLFDRGGYTF.

V and J are TRBV20-1 and TRBJ2-1, with TRBD1 matching over 7 bases. Germline trimming cut 0 bases from V and 10 bases from J; bases unmatched to any gene: 12. CDR1 and CDR2 from the germline V gene are DFQATT and SNEGSKA (reference sequence). The CDR3 is 15 residues long. In DNA form, the CDR3 reads TGCAGTGCTAGAGATCGAAAAGGGGACAGTCCCGAGCAGTTCTTC. This gives the protein CSARDRKGDSPEQFF.

In this sample, this clonotype turned up once. The conserved final phenylalanine or tryptophan is absent from the CDR3, which likely points to a read error. The rearrangement uses TRBV20-1 and TRBJ2-1; D perhaps matches TRBD1 (6 bases). The closer fit of TRBJ2-5 to the DNA end suggests the J call may be wrong. Germline lookup yields CDR1 DFQATT and CDR2 SNEGSKA (reference sequence). CDR3 length: 14 residues. CDR3: CSASRTEPVWTQYL. CDR3 sequence (DNA): TGCAGTGCTAGCCGGACAGAGCCGGTTTGGACCCAGTACCTC.

This clonotype was recorded a few times. The J gene is TRBJ1-3, the V gene TRBV13; D gene uncertain. Germline CDR1 and CDR2: PRHDT and FYEKMQ (reference sequence). The CDR3 loop spans 14 amino acids. V was shortened by 5 bases and J by 0 bases, with 8 bases between the two germline ends. CDR3 in amino acids: CASSPVSSGNTIYF. The DNA for the CDR3 is TGTGCCAGCAGCCCGGTGAGCTCTGGAAACACCATATATTTT.

This clonotype was detected only a few times. This rearrangement joins TRBV12-3 or TRBV12-4 to TRBJ2-1, with 11 nucleotides matching TRBD1. V trimming: 5 bases; J trimming: 3 bases; junction bases outside the gene matches: 6. The CDR3 runs to 16 residues. As DNA, the CDR3 is TGTGCCAGCAGTCCACCGGACAGGGGGCTCTACAATGAGCAGTTCTTC. It yields the protein CASSPPDRGLYNEQFF.

The gene calls are TRBV5-1 and TRBJ1-5, with TRBD1 matching 9 bases. The CDR3 runs 15 residues. The germline CDR1 and CDR2 sequences are SGHRS and YFSETQ. Trimming cost V 4 bases and J 7 bases; bases outside gene matches: 9. The CDR3 sequence: CASSLGQGFSQPQHF. CDR3 nucleotide sequence: TGCGCCAGCAGCCTCGGACAGGGGTTTAGCCAGCCCCAGCATTTT.

The rearrangement links TRBV14 to TRBJ2-7; the D gene is possibly TRBD2 (5 bases). Deletions cut 1 base from V and 1 base from J, with 11 bases between. The CDR3 runs to 15 residues. In germline, CDR1 is SGHDN, CDR2 FVKESK. The CDR3: CASSQVPGRSYEQYF. The CDR3, as DNA: TGTGCCAGCAGCCAAGTTCCGGGAAGATCCTACGAGCAGTACTTC.

This clonotype was seen more than once but under ten times. This chain links TRBV28 with TRBJ2-3; D might be TRBD2 (5 bases). Trimming removed 2 bases at V and 3 bases at J, with 18 bases between. CDR3 length equals 17 residues. From germline, CDR1 is MDHEN and CDR2 SYDVKM. This CDR3 is CASSLVNVEVRTDTQYF. The CDR3 DNA reads TGTGCCAGCAGTTTAGTTAATGTGGAGGTGAGGACAGATACGCAGTATTTT.

The chain combines TRBV10-3 with TRBJ2-7, with a tentative D call TRBD1 (7 bases). The CDR3 has 14 residues. CDR1 is ENHRY, CDR2 SYGVKD, per germline. V gave up 7 bases and J gave up 4 bases, with 17 bases separating them. CDR3 in DNA: TGTGCCATCAAAGAGGGGCCAGGGGGGTACGAGCAGTACTTC. Amino acids: CAIKEGPGGYEQYF.

This chain joins TRBV6-1 and TRBJ2-2; TRBD1 matches 9 bases. Germline loops: CDR1 MNHNS, CDR2 SASEGT. The CDR3 totals 15 residues. The ends lost 2 bases at V and 5 bases at J; junction bases unmatched: 3. The CDR3 is CASSETDRGTGELFF. The CDR3 DNA reads TGTGCCAGCAGTGAAACGGACAGGGGAACCGGGGAGCTGTTTTTT.

This clonotype was counted between two and nine times. This sequence joins TRBV7-2 and TRBJ2-5; possibly TRBD2 for D (6 bases). This CDR3 region has 15 residues. CDR1 and CDR2 from the germline V gene are SGHTA and FQGNSA. The V gene lost 1 base and the J gene lost 5 bases, with 14 bases spanning the gap. Here the CDR3 DNA reads TGTGCCAGCAGCTTAGGAACAGCCCGGGGGGAGACCCAGTACTTC. Translating gives CASSLGTARGETQYF.

This clonotype was found a few times. This chain links TRBV20-1 with TRBJ2-1; TRBD1 might be the D (5 bases). Germline values: CDR1 DFQATT, CDR2 SNEGSKA (reference sequence). Trimming left V 3 bases short and J 8 bases short, with 11 bases between. The CDR3 runs to 12 residues. CDR3 in amino acids: CSARDKVDEQFF. CDR3 nucleotide sequence: TGCAGTGCTAGGGACAAGGTCGATGAGCAGTTCTTC.

This clonotype appeared a few times. Here the CDR3 reads CSVLIPGELFF. CDR3 nucleotides: TGCAGCGTCTTGATCCCCGGGGAGCTGTTTTTT. V gene TRBV29-1 combines with J gene TRBJ2-2; no reliable D call. V was trimmed by 6 bases and J by 6 bases, leaving 8 bases between them. The V gene's germline CDR1 is SQVTM and CDR2 ANQGSEA. This CDR3 spans 11 amino acids.

Remarks on this clonotype: A junction end diverges from the germline sequence, so it may reflect a read error. The rearrangement joins TRBV7-9 to TRBJ1-2; no clear D gene. This CDR3 region has 15 residues. Germline V CDR1 and CDR2: SEHNR, FQNEAQ (reference sequence). As DNA, the CDR3 is TGTGCCAGCAGCCTAGCGGGCCTAGGGTCCTATGGCTACACCTTC. This sequence encodes CASSLAGLGSYGYTF.

The chain links TRBV3-1 to TRBJ2-1; 10 bases are a match to TRBD1. V lost 5 bases, J lost 6 bases, and 7 bases stayed unmatched. The CDR3 totals 15 residues. CDR1 is LGHDT and CDR2 is YNNKEL in the germline V gene (reference sequence). In DNA form, the CDR3 reads TGTGCCAGCAGCACCCAAGGGACAGGGGTCAATGAGCAGTTCTTC. It codes for CASSTQGTGVNEQFF.

The rearrangement joins TRBV15 to TRBJ2-7, with D unclear. The CDR3 runs 13 residues. Trimming cost V 5 bases and J 3 bases, with 11 bases left between them. Per germline, CDR1 LNHNV and CDR2 YYDKDF (reference sequence). The CDR3 is CATSLGLNYEQYF. The CDR3 DNA follows: TGTGCCACCAGCCTGGGGTTAAACTACGAGCAGTACTTC.

This clonotype turned up a few times. The V and J genes are TRBV10-3 and TRBJ1-2; D call uncertain. V gave up 4 bases and J gave up 0 bases, with 18 bases separating them. Looked up from germline, CDR1 is ENHRY and CDR2 is SYGVKD. This CDR3 comprises 17 residues. The CDR3 is CAISAPHSDGTNYGYTF. CDR3 nucleotides: TGTGCCATCAGTGCCCCTCATTCGGACGGCACTAACTATGGCTACACCTTC.

The table lists this clonotype with a few counts. This rearrangement joins TRBV7-3 to TRBJ2-3; TRBD2 matches 7 bases. The CDR3 covers 15 residues. Germline CDR1 reads SGHTA; CDR2 reads FQGTGA. V dropped 5 bases and J dropped 7; count of bases not matched to a gene: 12. The CDR3 bases are TGTGCCAGCAGCCAAATGGCGGGGGAACCCCATACGCAGTATTTT. Amino acid sequence: CASSQMAGEPHTQYF.

In this sample, this clonotype turned up a few times. The J gene is TRBJ1-4, the V gene TRBV7-8; 9 bases are a match to TRBD1. The germline V gene encodes CDR1 SGHVS and CDR2 FQNEAQ. V shed 5 bases and J 8 bases; nucleotides not matched to a gene: 9. There are 15 residues in the CDR3. The CDR3 DNA follows: TGTGCCAGCAGCCCAAAAAGGGACAGGGCCGAAAAACTGTTTTTT. It yields the protein CASSPKRDRAEKLFF.

The chain links TRBV4-1 to TRBJ1-6, with a tentative D call TRBD1 (6 bases). The CDR3 spans 16 residues. Trimming shortened V by 4 bases and J by 7 bases, and 17 bases separated the two germline ends. CDR1 MGHRA and CDR2 YSYEKL come from the germline V gene. The CDR3 reads CASSPGEGHPNSPLHF. DNA for the CDR3: TGCGCCAGCAGCCCAGGGGAAGGGCACCCCAATTCACCCCTCCACTTT.

The chain combines TRBV20-1 with TRBJ2-5; tentative D call: TRBD1 (6 bases). The DNA end is a closer match to TRBJ2-7, so the J assignment may be wrong. From germline, CDR1 is DFQATT and CDR2 SNEGSKA (reference sequence). This CDR3 comprises 14 residues. As DNA, the CDR3 is TGCAGTGCTAGAGATCGCGGACAGACCTACGAGCAGTACTTC. Its translation is CSARDRGQTYEQYF.